The 16 T cell receptor beta chains below were found in one sample sequenced in a study of shared clonotypes between healthy human individuals. TCRdb keeps only in-frame clones here, not all; method: immunoSEQ multiplex PCR. The table records approximately 400,000 clones, around 96% of them present only once. What was sequenced was memory CD8+ T cells sorted from blood. Subset indicated: CD45RO+ cells pooled with CCR7-negative TemRA cells. These receptors came from a man aged 25 to 45 in good health.

The chain is built from TRBV10-2 and TRBJ2-1, with TRBD2 matching over 10 bases. With 5 bases clipped from V and 7 bases from J, the junction kept 5 bases outside the gene matches. The CDR3 is 14 amino acids. Looked up from germline, CDR1 is WSHSY and CDR2 is SAAADI. In DNA form, the CDR3 reads TGCGCCAGCAGTAGCGGGAGGGCCCCAAATGAGCAGTTCTTC. It encodes CASSSGRAPNEQFF.

The chain links TRBV10-1 to TRBJ2-1; the match to TRBD2 covers 8 bases. Germline values: CDR1 WNHNN, CDR2 SYGVQD (reference sequence). This CDR3 has 14 amino acids. J gave up 7 bases and V 5 bases, and 7 bases lay outside the gene matches. The DNA for the CDR3 is TGCGCCAGCAGTAGCGGGAGTTGGGGGAATGAGCAGTTCTTC. It codes for CASSSGSWGNEQFF.

J is TRBJ1-5 and V is TRBV5-1, with D hard to call. V lost 1 base to trimming and J lost 8 bases, with 10 bases between them. Germline loops: CDR1 SGHRS, CDR2 YFSETQ. The CDR3 contains 13 residues. CDR3 region: CASSLIGSEPQHF. The CDR3 DNA reads as TGCGCCAGCAGCTTGATTGGGTCTGAGCCCCAGCATTTT.

A word on this clone: At one end, the junction sequence differs from germline, possibly due to a read error. V gene TRBV7-7 combines with J gene TRBJ2-3; D not certain. CDR1 and CDR2 (germline): SSHAT, FNYEAQ (reference sequence). The CDR3 length is 14 residues. The CDR3 bases are TGTGCTAGCAGCTTAACCCTGTCGTGGGATACGCAGTATTTT. Translated, it gives CASSLTLSWDTQYF. The full variable domain, its missing parts supplied by reference TRBV7-7 and TRBJ2-3, is GAGVSQSPRYKVTKRGQDVTLRCDPISSHATLYWYQQALGQGPEFLTYFNYEAQPDKSGLPSDRFSAERPEGSISTLTIQRTEQRDSAMYRCASSLTLSWDTQYFGPGTRLTVL.

The rearrangement joins TRBV30 to TRBJ2-1; TRBD2 agrees at 10 bases. Germline V gene data show CDR1 as GTSNPN and CDR2 as SVGIG (reference sequence). There are 15 residues in the CDR3. V lost 0 bases and J lost 8; bases outside the gene matches: 7. The chain's CDR3 is CAWSVITSGMDEQFF. The CDR3 DNA sequence: TGTGCCTGGAGTGTAATAACTAGCGGGATGGATGAGCAGTTCTTC.

The table lists this clone with a count of one. The chain couples TRBV11-2 to TRBJ1-5; D unclear. Per germline, CDR1 SGHAT and CDR2 FQNNGV. CDR3 length: 13 residues. V gave up 3 bases and J gave up 4 bases, with 7 bases separating them. The CDR3 sequence is CASSFTGNQPQHF. Here the CDR3 DNA reads TGTGCCAGCAGCTTCACGGGTAATCAGCCCCAGCATTTT.

Written as DNA, the CDR3 is TGTGCCACCAGCAGAGGGTGGGCTAGCGGAACCTACGAGCAGTACTTC. Translating gives CATSRGWASGTYEQYF. The rearrangement links TRBV15 to TRBJ2-7, with TRBD2 matching over 7 bases. This CDR3 contains 16 residues. Trimming removed 1 base from V and 2 bases from J; junction bases left unmatched: 8. The V gene's germline CDR1 is LNHNV and CDR2 YYDKDF (reference sequence).

The J gene is TRBJ2-1, the V gene TRBV2, with D tentatively TRBD2 (6 bases). V lost 5 bases, J lost 8 bases, and 16 bases lay in between. Germline V lookup: CDR1 SNHLY, CDR2 FYNNEI. The CDR3 covers 14 residues. CDR3: CASSQQLLAYEQFF. DNA of the CDR3: TGTGCCAGCAGTCAACAACTACTAGCCTATGAGCAGTTCTTC.

The chain recombines TRBV5-5 with TRBJ2-7; 10 bases are a match to TRBD1. This CDR3 is 14 amino acids long. The germline V gene has CDR1 SGHKS and CDR2 YYEKEE (reference sequence). V was pared by 2 bases and J by 7 bases, with 6 bases of the junction left unmatched. The CDR3 sequence is CASSLVGQGLEQYF. CDR3 bases: TGTGCCAGCAGCTTAGTGGGACAGGGGTTGGAGCAGTACTTC.

This clone has just one count. Other DNA sequences in the same sample also yield this CDR3. The rearrangement joins TRBV5-1 to TRBJ1-3; D is undetermined. CDR1 and CDR2 from the germline V gene are SGHRS and YFSETQ. V shed 0 bases and J shed 4 bases, with 2 bases lying between them. The CDR3 extends over 12 amino acids. CDR3 protein: CASSLGGNTIYF. CDR3 DNA: TGCGCCAGCAGCTTGGGCGGAAACACCATATATTTT.

The V call is TRBV7-6, the J call TRBJ2-7; D possibly uses TRBD1 or TRBD2 (5 bases each). The CDR3 has 14 residues. Deletions cut 5 bases from V and 6 bases from J, with 17 bases between. Germline CDR1 reads SGHVS; CDR2 reads FNYEAQ. CDR3 bases: TGTGCCAGCAGCCCCAGGGAGTTAACGGCCGAGCAGTACTTC. The encoded protein is CASSPRELTAEQYF.

This chain joins TRBV27 and TRBJ2-3; the D gene is possibly TRBD1 (5 bases). V lost 3 bases and J lost 3, with 16 bases in between. The CDR3 is 16 amino acids. The germline V gene encodes CDR1 MNHEY and CDR2 SMNVEV (reference sequence). The chain's CDR3 is CASSFYGRESTDTQYF. The CDR3, as DNA: TGTGCCAGCAGTTTTTATGGCAGGGAATCGACAGATACGCAGTATTTT.

This clone came up once. The chain uses TRBV5-1 and TRBJ2-1; possibly TRBD2 for D (5 bases). The CDR3 contains 15 residues. The V gene's germline CDR1 is SGHRS and CDR2 YFSETQ. V lost 0 bases and J lost 4, with 11 bases in between. This CDR3 is CASSLGGSPYNEQFF. In nucleotides, the CDR3 is TGCGCCAGCAGCTTGGGAGGGTCCCCGTACAATGAGCAGTTCTTC.

The V and J genes are TRBV7-9 and TRBJ2-5, with D unresolved. V was cut by 2 bases and J by 2 bases, with 12 bases left in between. From germline, CDR1 is SEHNR and CDR2 FQNEAQ (reference sequence). CDR3 size: 15 residues. CDR3 sequence reads: CASSLHLQLQETQYF. As DNA, the CDR3 is TGTGCCAGCAGCTTACACTTACAGCTTCAAGAGACCCAGTACTTC.

The chain combines TRBV6-4 with TRBJ2-5, with TRBD2 matching over 12 bases. V was pared by 6 bases and J by 1 base, with 3 bases of the junction left unmatched. Looked up from germline, CDR1 is MRHNA and CDR2 is SNTAGT. The CDR3 covers 15 residues. For the CDR3, the DNA is TGTGCCAGCAGGGGGACTAGCGGGTCCCAAGAGACCCAGTACTTC. It specifies CASRGTSGSQETQYF.

The gene calls are TRBV10-3 and TRBJ2-7, with 9 bases lining up with TRBD2. In germline, CDR1 is ENHRY, CDR2 SYGVKD. Unmatched junction bases numbered 15, after V lost 6 bases and J lost 0 bases. The CDR3 is 18 amino acids. DNA of the CDR3: TGTGCCATCAGCGAGAAGCAGGGGGTAGCGGGAGTCTCCTACGAGCAGTACTTC. This gives the protein CAISEKQGVAGVSYEQYF.